The 30 T cell receptor beta chains reported below all come from one sample, sequenced in a study of blood T cells in healthy people across ages. Through a sample-barcoded 5' primer and a J-beta primer mix, a second PCR was run for roughly 6 to 11 cycles. TCRdb used MiXCR to reprocess the 5' RACE reads, holding one entry per CDR3 protein. The sample comprises about 600,000 distinct CDR3 sequences, around 48% of which are singletons, and roughly 25% rests with the top ten. Source material: blood. These receptors were taken from a man aged 80 or over in good health.

V gene TRBV20-1 combines with J gene TRBJ1-4; D gene uncertain. CDR1 is DFQATT, CDR2 SNEGSKA, per germline (reference sequence). The CDR3 runs to 12 residues. V gave up 6 bases and J gave up 4 bases, with 9 bases separating them. CDR3 loop: CSAGRYNEKLFF. As DNA, the CDR3 is TGCAGTGCAGGACGGTATAATGAAAAACTGTTTTTT.

The chain links TRBV20-1 to TRBJ2-3, with 9 bases that match TRBD1. The germline gives CDR1 DFQATT, CDR2 SNEGSKA (reference sequence). Unmatched junction bases numbered 11, after V lost 6 bases and J lost 4 bases. This CDR3 is 15 amino acids long. The CDR3 reads CSAKGTGKVADTQYF. DNA of the CDR3: TGCAGTGCCAAAGGGACAGGGAAAGTCGCAGATACGCAGTATTTT.

V and J are TRBV15 and TRBJ2-1, with D uncertain. CDR1 and CDR2 (germline): LNHNV, YYDKDF (reference sequence). Trimming shortened V by 0 bases and J by 6 bases, and 3 bases separated the two germline ends. CDR3 length: 12 residues. CDR3: CATSRDPNEQFF. The CDR3 coding sequence is TGTGCCACCAGCAGAGATCCCAATGAGCAGTTCTTC.

The gene calls are TRBV29-1 and TRBJ1-2, with D possibly matching TRBD1 (5 bases). V shed 3 bases and J shed 8 bases, with 16 bases lying between them. The germline V gene has CDR1 SQVTM and CDR2 ANQGSEA. The length of the CDR3 is 13 residues. CDR3 in DNA: TGCAGCGTTGATGCCCCCGGGGGTGGAGGCTACACCTTC. As protein: CSVDAPGGGGYTF.

This clonotype was counted only a few times. The rearrangement uses TRBV20-1 and TRBJ1-4, with D possibly matching TRBD1 (6 bases). The germline gives CDR1 DFQATT, CDR2 SNEGSKA (reference sequence). The CDR3 length is 12 residues. Trimming removed 8 bases at V and 7 bases at J, with 14 bases between. CDR3 loop: CSPGQGLEKLFF. The CDR3 nucleotides read TGCAGTCCGGGGCAGGGGCTTGAAAAACTGTTTTTT.

The chain joins TRBV3-1 to TRBJ2-1; maybe TRBD1 (7 bases). V lost 1 base to trimming and J lost 8 bases, with 15 bases between them. The CDR3 has 15 residues. The germline V gene encodes CDR1 LGHDT and CDR2 YNNKEL (reference sequence). CDR3 residues: CASSQAFQGGDEQFF. The CDR3, as DNA: TGTGCCAGCAGCCAAGCATTCCAGGGGGGAGATGAGCAGTTCTTC.

The chain carries TRBV2 and TRBJ2-1, with 8 nucleotides matching TRBD2. CDR3 length: 14 residues. The junction had 9 bases not matched to a gene; V was cut back by 5 bases and J by 9 bases. Per the germline V gene, CDR1 is SNHLY and CDR2 is FYNNEI. This CDR3 is CASSPGLGSSEQFF. The CDR3 region has the DNA TGTGCCAGCAGTCCGGGACTAGGTAGCAGTGAGCAGTTCTTC.

The rearrangement uses TRBV5-1 and TRBJ1-1; possible D gene TRBD1, 6 bases. CDR1 is SGHRS and CDR2 is YFSETQ in the germline V gene. This CDR3 is built from 14 residues. Trimming removed 10 bases from V and 1 base from J, with 17 bases in between. In DNA form, the CDR3 reads TGCGCCTCTAAACAAGGGGGGCAGAACACTGAAGCTTTCTTT. Its protein is CASKQGGQNTEAFF.

CDR3 sequence (DNA): TGTGCCAGCAGATCCGGGACAGCTTGGGAGACCCAGTACTTC. Protein product: CASRSGTAWETQYF. This chain connects TRBV7-2 to TRBJ2-7; TRBD1 matches 7 bases. Gene TRBJ2-5 matches the end of the DNA better, so the J call may be wrong. In germline, CDR1 is SGHTA, CDR2 FQGNSA. The CDR3 is 14 residues long.

The gene calls are TRBV6-6 and TRBJ2-2; D remains ambiguous. Germline V gene data show CDR1 as MNHNY and CDR2 as SVGAGI (reference sequence). The CDR3 loop spans 15 amino acids. V lost 4 bases, J lost 4 bases, and 13 bases lay in between. The CDR3 DNA sequence: TGTGCCAGCAGTTTATCTAGGTCTGGCACCGGGGAGCTGTTTTTT. It specifies CASSLSRSGTGELFF.

This clonotype was counted many times. The genes are TRBV29-1 and TRBJ2-5; no firm D call. CDR3 length equals 12 residues. Germline V CDR1 and CDR2: SQVTM, ANQGSEA. Trimming left V 6 bases short and J 5 bases short, with 13 bases between. The CDR3: CSVDRQEETQYF. In DNA, the CDR3 is TGCAGCGTAGACCGACAAGAGGAGACCCAGTACTTC.

CDR3 protein: CASSQQPGQGYEQYF. The CDR3 nucleotides are TGCGCCAGCAGCCAACAACCGGGACAGGGCTACGAGCAGTACTTC. V and J are TRBV4-3 and TRBJ2-7, with 9 bases lining up with TRBD1. V shed 2 bases and J 3 bases; nucleotides not matched to a gene: 5. In germline, CDR1 is LGHNA, CDR2 YSLEER. This CDR3 region has 15 residues.

J is TRBJ1-1 and V is TRBV4-2; 11 nucleotides line up with TRBD1. Trimming removed 4 bases from V and 4 bases from J; junction bases left unmatched: 5. CDR3 length: 15 amino acids. Per the germline V gene, CDR1 is LGHNA and CDR2 is YNFKEQ. CDR3 region: CASSLRTGGVTEAFF. For the CDR3, the DNA is TGTGCCAGCAGCCTTCGGACAGGGGGCGTCACTGAAGCTTTCTTT.

Ten or more counts support this clonotype. The chain uses TRBV6-6 and TRBJ2-7, with D possibly being TRBD1 (5 bases). The CDR3 totals 15 residues. Germline V gene sequence: CDR1 MNHNY, CDR2 SVGAGI (reference sequence). The V end was cut by 5 bases, the J end by 0 bases, with 14 bases between. The CDR3 region has the DNA TGTGCCAGCAGTCTTGACAGTCCCAACTCCTACGAGCAGTACTTC. It is translated as CASSLDSPNSYEQYF.

This chain uses TRBV20-1 with TRBJ2-3; 13 bases agree with TRBD2. The germline V gene encodes CDR1 DFQATT and CDR2 SNEGSKA (reference sequence). The CDR3 runs 15 residues. V shed 5 bases and J 0 bases; nucleotides not matched to a gene: 2. The CDR3 region has the DNA TGCAGTGCTGTGGGACTAGCGGGAAGCACAGATACGCAGTATTTT. This encodes CSAVGLAGSTDTQYF.

This clonotype was detected a few times. The CDR3 DNA follows: TGTGCCAGCAGCTTAGCGGCGACAGGGGCGAACTATGGCTACACCTTC. Translating gives CASSLAATGANYGYTF. This chain uses TRBV7-6 with TRBJ1-2; 8 nucleotides match TRBD1. CDR3 length equals 16 residues. CDR1 SGHVS and CDR2 FNYEAQ come from the germline V gene. J gave up 2 bases and V 0 bases, and 5 bases lay outside the gene matches. Supplemented by reference TRBV7-6 and TRBJ1-2, the full variable domain reads GAGVSQSPRYKVTKRGQDVALRCDPISGHVSLYWYRQALGQGPEFLTYFNYEAQQDKSGLPNDRFSAERPEGSISTLTIQRTEQRDSAMYRCASSLAATGANYGYTFGSGTRLTVV.

J is TRBJ2-5 and V is TRBV20-1; 9 bases agree with TRBD1. The V segment lost 0 bases and the J segment 5 bases; nucleotides outside the gene matches: 10. Germline CDR1 reads DFQATT; CDR2 reads SNEGSKA (reference sequence). There are 16 residues in the CDR3. In nucleotides, the CDR3 is TGCAGTGCTAGAGATAGTGGGACAGGGTCCGGGGAGACCCAGTACTTC. This sequence encodes CSARDSGTGSGETQYF.

The chain employs TRBV7-2 and TRBJ1-6; D remains unclear. The V gene's germline CDR1 is SGHTA and CDR2 FQGNSA. CDR3 length equals 14 residues. The germline V and J ends were trimmed by 5 bases and 7 bases, with 12 bases remaining between them. CDR3 coding DNA: TGTGCCAGCAGCGTAGATTTCGGGAATTCACCCCTCCACTTT. This encodes CASSVDFGNSPLHF.

There are a few counts of this clonotype. The genes are TRBV5-5 and TRBJ2-1; D not certain. Trimming took 2 bases from V and 0 from J, leaving 6 bases between them. The CDR3 spans 14 residues. Germline CDR1 and CDR2: SGHKS and YYEKEE (reference sequence). This CDR3 is CASSFGFSYNEQFF. DNA for the CDR3: TGTGCCAGCAGCTTCGGTTTCTCCTACAATGAGCAGTTCTTC.

This clonotype was observed a few times. The chain joins TRBV2 to TRBJ2-1; D not certain. The CDR3 has 12 residues. With 6 bases removed from V and 8 bases from J, the gap between germline ends came to 11 bases. Germline CDR1 SNHLY, CDR2 FYNNEI. The CDR3 region is CASSRTVDEQFF. The CDR3 DNA sequence: TGTGCCAGCAGCCGGACGGTCGATGAGCAGTTCTTC.

The sample holds a few counts of this clonotype. This sequence joins TRBV6-1 and TRBJ1-2; weak D call: TRBD1 (6 bases). Trimming removed 4 bases at V and 4 bases at J, with 10 bases between. From germline, CDR1 is MNHNS and CDR2 SASEGT. The CDR3 is made up of 13 amino acids. The chain's CDR3 is CASSATGTYGYTF. The CDR3 DNA follows: TGTGCCAGCAGTGCGACAGGTACCTATGGCTACACCTTC.

The rearrangement uses TRBV20-1 and TRBJ2-5, with D hard to call. In germline, CDR1 is DFQATT, CDR2 SNEGSKA (reference sequence). The CDR3 length is 14 residues. The V end lost 6 bases, the J end lost 11 bases, and 25 bases lay between the germline ends. The CDR3 here is CSAVPVSGIYKQYF. In nucleotides, the CDR3 is TGCAGTGCCGTCCCGGTTTCGGGCATCTACAAGCAGTACTTC.

This clonotype was counted only a few times. This chain links TRBV7-3 with TRBJ2-7, with a tentative D call TRBD1 (6 bases). Germline loops: CDR1 SGHTA, CDR2 FQGTGA. V was trimmed by 5 bases and J by 2 bases, leaving 13 bases between them. The CDR3 is made up of 14 amino acids. CDR3 DNA: TGTGCCAGCAGCCCTAATCCAGGGGCCTACGAGCAGTACTTC. This sequence encodes CASSPNPGAYEQYF.

The rearrangement joins TRBV7-2 to TRBJ2-1; TRBD2 agrees at 8 bases. In germline, CDR1 is SGHTA, CDR2 FQGNSA. CDR3 size: 16 residues. Trimming removed 5 bases from V and 6 bases from J; junction bases left unmatched: 12. The CDR3 region is CASSTVAGHLFNEQFF. The CDR3 DNA follows: TGTGCCAGCAGCACTGTAGCGGGACACCTTTTCAATGAGCAGTTCTTC.

The V and J genes are TRBV7-3 and TRBJ2-1; tentatively, D is TRBD2 (5 bases). This CDR3 is built from 16 residues. The germline CDR1 and CDR2 sequences are SGHTA and FQGTGA. Between the trimmed V and J ends, which lost 1 base and 0 bases, there was a span of 10 bases. CDR3 DNA: TGTGCCAGCAGCTTAATGAGCGGAGACTCCTACAATGAGCAGTTCTTC. As protein: CASSLMSGDSYNEQFF.

The chain uses TRBV5-1 and TRBJ2-3, with a weak D call TRBD2 (6 bases). Germline assignment: CDR1 SGHRS and CDR2 YFSETQ. With 3 bases removed from V and 2 bases from J, the gap between germline ends came to 10 bases. The CDR3 loop spans 14 amino acids. CDR3 nucleotides: TGCGCCAGCAGCTATCCGGGAGACACAGATACGCAGTATTTT. Protein sequence: CASSYPGDTDTQYF.

This clonotype appeared a few times. The chain uses TRBV6-2 or TRBV6-3 and TRBJ2-7; 9 nucleotides match TRBD2. The trim removed 2 bases at V and 4 bases at J, leaving 6 bases unmatched. CDR3 length equals 15 residues. Germline CDR1 and CDR2: MNHEY and SVGEGT. The CDR3 region is CASSYRLAGRYEQYF. In nucleotides, the CDR3 is TGTGCCAGCAGTTACCGCCTAGCGGGAAGGTACGAGCAGTACTTC.

This chain joins TRBV20-1 and TRBJ2-2; D is tentatively TRBD1 or TRBD2 (6 bases each). The CDR3 contains 15 residues. Germline V CDR1 and CDR2: DFQATT, SNEGSKA (reference sequence). V was cut by 3 bases and J by 2 bases, with 13 bases left in between. The CDR3 region has the DNA TGCAGTGCTAGGATGGGGGGCAGTAACACCGGGGAGCTGTTTTTT. Amino acid sequence: CSARMGGSNTGELFF.

The rearrangement links TRBV6-6 to TRBJ1-5; no clear D. The germline CDR1 and CDR2 sequences are MNHNY and SVGAGI (reference sequence). V was cut by 7 bases and J by 5 bases, with 12 bases left in between. This CDR3 has 13 amino acids. CDR3 bases: TGTGCCAGCATCCACGTTGATGATCAGCCCCAGCATTTT. This gives the protein CASIHVDDQPQHF.

V and J are TRBV27 and TRBJ1-4; TRBD1 aligns across 7 bases. Germline values: CDR1 MNHEY, CDR2 SMNVEV (reference sequence). V lost 8 bases and J lost 8; bases outside the gene matches: 8. The CDR3 has 13 residues. The CDR3 nucleotides read TGTGCCAGCCGGACAGGCTCCTGGGAAAAACTGTTTTTT. It encodes CASRTGSWEKLFF. The variable domain in full, completed from reference TRBV27 and TRBJ1-4, reads EAQVTQNPRYLITVTGKKLTVTCSQNMNHEYMSWYRQDPGLGLRQIYYSMNVEVTDKGDVPEGYKVSRKEKRNFPLILESPSPNQTSLYFCASRTGSWEKLFFGSGTQLSVL.